The sequence of this T cell receptor beta chain was determined in a study of T cell changes during pregnancy in multiple sclerosis. Sequencing was performed with immunoSEQ multiplex PCR; in TCRdb, only in-frame clones are kept and a portion is missing. This table holds approximately 88,000 clones, around 94% found once. The CDR3 consists of 14 residues. V dropped 4 bases and J dropped 4 bases, with 13 bases sitting between them. Germline assignment: CDR1 MNHEY and CDR2 SMNVEV (reference sequence). Material: peripheral blood, obtained in the third trimester of pregnancy. V usage is TRBV27 and J usage is TRBJ1-2; D gene ambiguous. This TCR came from a female donor with multiple sclerosis, enrolled in a pregnancy study. CDR3 bases: TGTGCCAGCAGTTACCACATGGACTCCTATGGCTACACCTTC. It translates to CASSYHMDSYGYTF.